Following are 14 T cell receptor beta chains from one sample sequenced in a study of T cells in Graves' hyperthyroidism and ophthalmopathy. What was amplified from RNA transcripts were TCR beta CDR3 regions. First-round RT-PCR targeting the TCR CDR3 was performed with the HTBI primer set. Each CDR3 protein gets one entry after TCRdb re-called the multiplex PCR reads with MiXCR. The sample contains some 700,000 distinct CDR3 sequences, around 16% of which appear only once. Specimen: blood. The origin of the receptors is a man aged 45-65 years with Graves' hyperthyroidism.

CDR3 DNA: TGTGCCAGCTCCCTCGGGAGGGCCGACGAGCAGTACTTC. This encodes CASSLGRADEQYF. The genes are TRBV18 and TRBJ2-7, with 8 bases aligning to TRBD2. The germline V gene encodes CDR1 KGHSH and CDR2 LQKENI. The CDR3 covers 13 residues. Losses at the gene ends were 6 bases for V and 5 bases for J; bases not matched to a gene: 6.

The chain is built from TRBV13 and TRBJ2-3; no clear D gene. V was pared by 3 bases and J by 4 bases, with 8 bases between. Germline V gene data show CDR1 as PRHDT and CDR2 as FYEKMQ (reference sequence). The CDR3 covers 13 residues. CDR3 sequence (DNA): TGTGCCAGCAGCTTCAATGGCGCAGATACGCAGTATTTT. This sequence encodes CASSFNGADTQYF.

The V gene is TRBV27, the J gene TRBJ2-1; no firm D call. V was cut by 4 bases and J by 4 bases, with 8 bases left in between. The germline CDR1 and CDR2 sequences are MNHEY and SMNVEV (reference sequence). This CDR3 is built from 13 residues. Written as DNA, the CDR3 is TGTGCCAGCAGTTCGCGATTTTACAATGAGCAGTTCTTC. The encoded protein is CASSSRFYNEQFF.

In this sample, this clonotype turned up many times. The chain employs TRBV28 and TRBJ2-3; a possible D gene is TRBD2 (5 bases). Germline CDR1 and CDR2: MDHEN and SYDVKM. V gave up 3 bases and J gave up 2 bases, with 15 bases separating them. This CDR3 comprises 16 residues. The CDR3 DNA sequence: TGTGCCAGCAGTTTTTCCCCAGTAGCGTCCACAGATACGCAGTATTTT. As protein: CASSFSPVASTDTQYF.

This clonotype was counted many times. The rearrangement uses TRBV2 and TRBJ2-1; 13 bases fit TRBD2. This CDR3 is built from 16 residues. CDR1 SNHLY and CDR2 FYNNEI come from the germline V gene. J gave up 5 bases and V 6 bases, and 7 bases lay outside the gene matches. CDR3 sequence (DNA): TGTGCCAGCAGCAGAGGCGGACTAGCGGGAGACAATGAGCAGTTCTTC. Its protein product is CASSRGGLAGDNEQFF. Supplemented by reference TRBV2 and TRBJ2-1, the full variable domain reads EPEVTQTPSHQVTQMGQEVILRCVPISNHLYFYWYRQILGQKVEFLVSFYNNEISEKSEIFDDQFSVERPDGSNFTLKIRSTKLEDSAMYFCASSRGGLAGDNEQFFGPGTRLTVL.

This clonotype was recorded a few times. The chain joins TRBV5-1 to TRBJ2-1; D is uncertain. This CDR3 is 16 amino acids long. Trimming shortened V by 6 bases and J by 4 bases, and 20 bases separated the two germline ends. Germline V gene lookup returns CDR1 SGHRS and CDR2 YFSETQ. CDR3 residues: CASIEAPANLYNEQFF. In DNA, the CDR3 is TGCGCCAGCATCGAGGCTCCGGCAAACCTTTACAATGAGCAGTTCTTC.

There are many counts of this clonotype. The chain links TRBV7-8 to TRBJ1-6, with D perhaps matching TRBD1 (6 bases). V lost 5 bases to trimming and J lost 9 bases, with 17 bases between them. The germline gives CDR1 SGHVS, CDR2 FQNEAQ. CDR3 length equals 15 residues. The CDR3 region has the DNA TGTGCCAGCAGCCCACTGGAGGGGGGCGGTTCACCCCTCCACTTT. Amino acids: CASSPLEGGGSPLHF.

The chain couples TRBV19 to TRBJ2-2, with 10 bases identical to TRBD2. Losses at the gene ends were 5 bases for V and 2 bases for J; bases not matched to a gene: 8. This CDR3 is 17 amino acids long. Germline V CDR1 and CDR2: LNHDA, SQIVND (reference sequence). The CDR3 nucleotides are TGTGCCAGTAGTCCCGAAACTAGCGGGGCCAACACCGGGGAGCTGTTTTTT. Protein sequence: CASSPETSGANTGELFF.

The sample holds a few counts of this clonotype. The chain recombines TRBV29-1 with TRBJ1-2; no clear D. This CDR3 region has 14 residues. The V end lost 0 bases, the J end lost 5 bases, and 13 bases lay between the germline ends. Germline V gene lookup returns CDR1 SQVTM and CDR2 ANQGSEA. CDR3 nucleotide sequence: TGCAGCGTTGAAGATCTAGGGTTAGCATATGGCTACACCTTC. Translating it yields CSVEDLGLAYGYTF.

This clonotype was counted at least ten times. The V and J genes are TRBV6-1 and TRBJ2-3; D gene uncertain. Trimming removed 6 bases from V and 6 bases from J, with 16 bases in between. The CDR3 spans 14 residues. Germline lookup yields CDR1 MNHNS and CDR2 SASEGT. The CDR3 sequence: CASRLDQARDTQYF. CDR3 DNA: TGTGCCAGCAGACTCGACCAGGCTCGGGATACGCAGTATTTT.

The V gene is TRBV27, the J gene TRBJ2-7; a weak D match, TRBD2 (6 bases). V gave up 7 bases and J gave up 2 bases, with 15 bases separating them. The CDR3 totals 14 residues. The germline gives CDR1 MNHEY, CDR2 SMNVEV (reference sequence). The CDR3 sequence is CASMRAGSAYEQYF. The CDR3, as DNA: TGTGCCAGCATGCGGGCGGGATCTGCCTACGAGCAGTACTTC.

This clonotype came up many times. The chain is built from TRBV7-8 and TRBJ2-7, with 9 nucleotides matching TRBD2. This CDR3 has 16 residues. Germline V lookup: CDR1 SGHVS, CDR2 FQNEAQ. V shed 2 bases and J 7 bases; nucleotides not matched to a gene: 12. Written as DNA, the CDR3 is TGTGCCAGCAGCTTATCACGCGGGAGGGTAGTGAGGGAGCAGTACTTC. Protein sequence: CASSLSRGRVVREQYF.

This clonotype has a handful of counts. The genes are TRBV5-1 and TRBJ1-5; no firm D call. The CDR3 length is 16 residues. V gave up 4 bases and J gave up 2 bases, with 16 bases separating them. CDR1 SGHRS and CDR2 YFSETQ come from the germline V gene. CDR3 sequence reads: CASSLGVAEGNQPQHF. In DNA form, the CDR3 reads TGCGCCAGCAGCCTCGGCGTGGCAGAAGGCAATCAGCCCCAGCATTTT.

This rearrangement joins TRBV6-1 to TRBJ2-7; no clear D. The CDR3 totals 14 residues. Germline assignment: CDR1 MNHNS and CDR2 SASEGT. V lost 3 bases to trimming and J lost 4 bases, with 13 bases between them. The CDR3 loop reads CASSEGLSAYEQYF. CDR3 DNA: TGTGCCAGCAGTGAGGGCCTTTCGGCGTACGAGCAGTACTTC.